Below are 11 T cell receptor beta chains sequenced from a single sample in a study of T-cell reconstitution after alpha-beta-depleted transplantation in children. Construction of the TCRbeta library involved unique molecular identifiers. TCRdb re-called the PCR reads with MiXCR, one entry per CDR3 protein. This table holds about 980,000 distinct CDR3 sequences, roughly 29% found once. Material: PBMCs, mostly from graft donor cells, obtained 360 days after TCRalphabeta/CD19-depleted stem cell transplant. Source of these receptors: a boy under two years old who had a stem cell transplant for SCID, so the T cells may come from the graft donor.

V and J are TRBV14 and TRBJ2-1; tentative D call: TRBD2 (7 bases). CDR3 length: 16 amino acids. Per germline, CDR1 SGHDN and CDR2 FVKESK. V shed 0 bases and J shed 5 bases, with 14 bases lying between them. CDR3 sequence (DNA): TGTGCCAGCAGCCAAGATTTGGGGGGGCCTGACAATGAGCAGTTCTTC. Protein product: CASSQDLGGPDNEQFF.

This clonotype was observed a few times. The chain carries TRBV5-1 and TRBJ1-4; the D gene is possibly TRBD1 (5 bases). Between the trimmed V and J ends, which lost 7 bases and 3 bases, there was a span of 13 bases. The CDR3 covers 14 residues. Germline V CDR1 and CDR2: SGHRS, YFSETQ. CDR3 coding DNA: TGCGCCAGCGGACCAGGGACTTCTAATGAAAAACTGTTTTTT. It translates to CASGPGTSNEKLFF.

There are a few counts of this clonotype. DNA for the CDR3: TGTGCCAGCAGTCAACCGGGACTAGCGGTCTACAATGAGCAGTTCTTC. Its translation: CASSQPGLAVYNEQFF. The gene calls are TRBV2 and TRBJ2-1; the match to TRBD2 covers 11 bases. The CDR3 is 16 residues long. Unmatched junction bases numbered 6, after V lost 5 bases and J lost 3 bases. Germline V gene sequence: CDR1 SNHLY, CDR2 FYNNEI.

The chain combines TRBV10-3 with TRBJ1-5, with a tentative D call TRBD1 (5 bases). The CDR3 consists of 15 residues. Deletions cut 0 bases from V and 6 bases from J, with 12 bases between. The germline V gene has CDR1 ENHRY and CDR2 SYGVKD. CDR3 region: CAISESGAAGQPQHF. CDR3 nucleotide sequence: TGTGCCATCAGTGAGTCTGGGGCCGCGGGTCAGCCCCAGCATTTT.

V and J are TRBV12-3 or TRBV12-4 and TRBJ2-2, with D unresolved. This CDR3 has 13 amino acids. V was pared by 4 bases and J by 6 bases, with 9 bases between. The CDR3 here is CASSSRAPGELFF. CDR3 sequence (DNA): TGTGCCAGCAGTTCCCGGGCCCCCGGGGAGCTGTTTTTT.

This chain links TRBV4-1 with TRBJ2-1, with D tentatively TRBD2 (5 bases). V gave up 1 base and J gave up 8 bases, with 12 bases separating them. Germline V gene lookup returns CDR1 MGHRA and CDR2 YSYEKL. This CDR3 has 14 residues. CDR3 coding DNA: TGCGCCAGCAGCCAAGGACACTTCGGGGATGAGCAGTTCTTC. Translating gives CASSQGHFGDEQFF.

The genes are TRBV29-1 and TRBJ1-3; 7 bases line up with TRBD1. This CDR3 has 14 amino acids. Germline lookup yields CDR1 SQVTM and CDR2 ANQGSEA. The V and J ends lost 7 bases and 0 bases, in that order; junction bases with no gene match: 6. CDR3 sequence: CSAGRGTSGNTIYF. CDR3 bases: TGCAGCGCAGGCAGGGGGACCTCTGGAAACACCATATATTTT.

In this sample, this clonotype turned up many times. The genes are TRBV20-1 and TRBJ1-1; D gene ambiguous. This CDR3 is built from 11 residues. V was pared by 3 bases and J by 6 bases, with 8 bases between. The germline V gene has CDR1 DFQATT and CDR2 SNEGSKA (reference sequence). CDR3 coding DNA: TGCAGTGCTAGTGGTAGGGCTGAAGCTTTCTTT. Protein product: CSASGRAEAFF.

This chain connects TRBV7-8 to TRBJ2-5; D possibly corresponds to TRBD2 (6 bases). Germline CDR1 and CDR2: SGHVS and FQNEAQ. The CDR3 contains 14 residues. Trimming took 1 base from V and 9 from J, leaving 15 bases between them. The CDR3 region has the DNA TGTGCCAGCAGCTTAGGGGGGAGGATCGCGGCCCAGTACTTC. This translates into CASSLGGRIAAQYF.

The rearrangement links TRBV7-9 to TRBJ1-2; D gene ambiguous. V gave up 7 bases and J gave up 2 bases, with 14 bases separating them. Germline-derived CDR1 and CDR2 are SEHNR and FQNEAQ (reference sequence). CDR3 size: 14 residues. The CDR3 sequence: CASTETGMNYGYTF. Written as DNA, the CDR3 is TGTGCCAGCACCGAGACGGGTATGAACTATGGCTACACCTTC.

This clonotype was picked up a small number of times. The chain uses TRBV28 and TRBJ2-2, with D tentatively TRBD1 (5 bases). The CDR3 consists of 12 residues. Trimming stripped 11 bases from V and 8 bases from J, with 15 bases between. Germline CDR1 MDHEN, CDR2 SYDVKM. DNA of the CDR3: TGTGCCTATGGCAGGGCAGCGGGGGAGCTGTTTTTT. Translated, it gives CAYGRAAGELFF.